This TCR beta chain comes out of a study of beta chain features in type 1 diabetes (dated by TCRdb to between 2018 and 2020). Some background on the complete study: Patients and healthy donors did not differ in mean age, gender distribution, total cell number or subset yield. The study compared TCRB repertoires of sorted circulating CD4+ T cell subsets between recently diagnosed type 1 diabetes patients and matched healthy donors. A total of 85 million to 110 million sorted cells were examined across all samples, and RNA yield correlated strongly with the number of cells per subset. Whereas all 30 or so donors provided naive and central memory subsets, regulatory and stem cell-like memory subsets were isolated from just 8 patients and roughly eight healthy donors.

This clone was picked up a small number of times. Its antigen target is currently unknown. No much larger clone is present one base from it, and per-base qualities are unavailable. In the germline V gene, CDR1 corresponds to MDHEN and CDR2 to SYDVKM. V and J are truncated by 8 bases and 7 bases respectively, leaving an intervening sequence of 17 bases. The CDR3 contains 13 residues, cysteine and phenylalanine counted. Only the CDR3 portion is preserved as DNA: 39 bases, with reading frame beginning at the first base. Overall results and qualifications from the work: Because small numbers of individuals were included in the HLA sub-analyses, any influence of HLA type on TCRB rearrangement was left unresolved. Because cDNA rather than genomic DNA was sequenced, highly expressing activated cells could have been over-represented, although no difference in activation and CD3 levels was found between groups. Patients with type 1 diabetes made fewer insertions and deleted more nucleotides at VDJ recombination sites, implying thymic rearrangement abnormalities. Type 1 diabetes patients showed a moderate but significant shortening of TCRB CDR3 length in all four CD4+ subsets. PCR might favor shorter templates, but patient and control samples were amplified and corrected together, so any skew would affect both groups equally. Naive, central memory and regulatory TCRB repertoires appeared to be more similar among patients than among healthy donors.

A single peripheral blood draw of approximately 120 mL on average was collected from each donor into heparinised tubes. Using a panel that included CD45RO, CCR7, CD25, CD127, CD95 and CD27, naive, central memory, regulatory and stem cell-like memory CD4+ T cells were sorted on a BD FACSAria II. All sorted populations exceeded 98% purity. PBMCs were isolated immediately by Lymphoprep density gradient centrifugation and stained directly without culture. So that batch effects would be minimized, each experiment stained and sorted samples in pairs, pairing one healthy donor with one patient. The High Capacity cDNA Reverse Transcription Kit was used to reverse transcribe all of the isolated RNA, meaning that expressed TCRB transcripts were what got sequenced. Deep immunoSEQ sequencing was performed on naive, central memory and regulatory T cell samples, with an average of roughly 3.6 million total reads per sample. Sorted cells were lysed in RLT buffer, and RNA was extracted using DNase-treated RNeasy Micro or Mini kits according to cell number. To prevent cross-contamination, every cell subset was processed on its own, while patient and healthy donor samples were processed together. The immunoSEQ multiplex PCR was used to amplify TCRB sequences from cDNA, yielding 87-bp fragments that span the CDR3 region. Sequencing of the amplicons was performed on the Illumina HiSeq platform. The source study handled its data this way. PCR bias was corrected computationally using synthetic template baselines, and reads within Hamming distance 2 were collapsed, with unmergeable singletons discarded. Reads were aligned against IMGT so that V, D and J genes, CDR3 length and insertions or deletions at six rearrangement sites could be assigned. Clonotype counts were normalized to sorted cell number within each subset before computing true diversity and Gini coefficients with the tcR R package. The overlap coefficient, calculated on TCRB nucleotide sequences, was used to measure repertoire sharing. Sourced from immuneACCESS, this table was stored by TCRdb with only in-frame sequences that have V and J called. A share of the clones is absent; for the studies checked, an unresolved V gene accounts for under half, and the remainder has no known explanation. For V, J and clone size, that table is used; D and trimming come from the DNA. The sample table records about 170,000 clones; 7.8% of these occur just once. Clones ranked in the top ten supply about 0.9% of the sample.

Recombination connected TRBV28 to TRBJ2-5; the D gene is perhaps TRBD2, from 6 matching bases. What was sequenced was central memory CD4+ T cells from blood. This clonotype was obtained from a woman aged 40 to 50 with type 1 diabetes. The nucleotide sequence is given as TGTGCCAGCTTCCCGACGGGGGTCCCGACCCAGTACTTC. It translates as CASFPTGVPTQYF.